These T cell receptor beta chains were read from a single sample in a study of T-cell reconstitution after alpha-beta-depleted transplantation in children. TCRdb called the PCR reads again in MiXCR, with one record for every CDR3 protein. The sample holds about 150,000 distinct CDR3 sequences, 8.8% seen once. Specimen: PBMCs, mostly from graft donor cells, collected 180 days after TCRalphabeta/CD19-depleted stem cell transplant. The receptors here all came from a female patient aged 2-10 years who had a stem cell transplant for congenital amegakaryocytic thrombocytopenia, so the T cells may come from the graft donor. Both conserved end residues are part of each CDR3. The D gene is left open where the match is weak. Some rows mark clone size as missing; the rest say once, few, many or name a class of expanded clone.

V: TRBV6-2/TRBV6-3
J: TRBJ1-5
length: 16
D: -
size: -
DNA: TGTGCCAGCAGTTGCGAGGGCAGGGCGAGCAATCAGCCCCAGCATTTT
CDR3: CASSCEGRASNQPQHF

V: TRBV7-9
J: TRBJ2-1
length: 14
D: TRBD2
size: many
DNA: TGTGCCAGCAGCTCACTAGCGGGAGGGAATGAGCAGTTCTTC
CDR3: CASSSLAGGNEQFF

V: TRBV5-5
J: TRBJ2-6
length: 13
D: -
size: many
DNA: TGTGCCAGCAGCTTGAGGGGCCCCAACGTCCTGACTTTC
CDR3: CASSLRGPNVLTF

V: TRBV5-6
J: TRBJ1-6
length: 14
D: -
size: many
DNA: TGTGCCAGCAGCTTGGGAACGGAATATTCGGCCCTCCACTTT
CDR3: CASSLGTEYSALHF

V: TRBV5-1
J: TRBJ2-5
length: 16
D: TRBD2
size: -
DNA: TGCGCCAGCAGCACCGGAGCGGGAGGGCCAGTGGAGACCCAGTACTTC
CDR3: CASSTGAGGPVETQYF

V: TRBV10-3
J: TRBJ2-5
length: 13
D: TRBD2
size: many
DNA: TGTGCCACCGGACTAGCCTTTAGGGAGACCCAGTACTTC
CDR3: CATGLAFRETQYF

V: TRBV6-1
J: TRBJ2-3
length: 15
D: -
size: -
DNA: TGTGCCAGCAGTAAAGGGACACCTCTCACAGATACGCAGTATTTT
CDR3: CASSKGTPLTDTQYF

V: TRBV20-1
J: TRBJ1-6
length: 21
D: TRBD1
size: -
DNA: TGCAGTGCTAGAAAGAAGCCGGGACAGGGGCTACAGGGCTCCTATAATTCACCCCTCCACTTT
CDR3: CSARKKPGQGLQGSYNSPLHF

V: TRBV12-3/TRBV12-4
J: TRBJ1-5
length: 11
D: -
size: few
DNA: TGTGCCAGCAGCCCCGTCCCGCCCCAGCATTTT
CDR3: CASSPVPPQHF

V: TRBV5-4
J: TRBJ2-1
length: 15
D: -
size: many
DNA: TGTGCCAGCAGCTTGGTAGGGACAAGTTACAATGAGCAGTTCTTC
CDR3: CASSLVGTSYNEQFF

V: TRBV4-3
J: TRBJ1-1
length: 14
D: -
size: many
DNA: TGCGCCAGCAGCCAAGACACCTTTAACACTGAAGCTTTCTTT
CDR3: CASSQDTFNTEAFF

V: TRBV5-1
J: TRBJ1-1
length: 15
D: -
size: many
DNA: TGCGCCAGCCGCCCCGTGGGGGGACTGAACACTGAAGCTTTCTTT
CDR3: CASRPVGGLNTEAFF

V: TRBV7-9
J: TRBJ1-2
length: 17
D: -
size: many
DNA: TGTGCCAGCAGCTTAGACGACAGCTTAGAGATCAACTATGGCTACACCTTC
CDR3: CASSLDDSLEINYGYTF

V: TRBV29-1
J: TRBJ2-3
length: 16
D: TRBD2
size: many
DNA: TGCAGCGTTGATTTGGGACTAGCGGGGCGCACAGATACGCAGTATTTT
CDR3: CSVDLGLAGRTDTQYF

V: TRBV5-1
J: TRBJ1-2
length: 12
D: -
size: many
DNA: TGCGCCAGCAGCTTCTCAGGCTATGGCTACACCTTC
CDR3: CASSFSGYGYTF

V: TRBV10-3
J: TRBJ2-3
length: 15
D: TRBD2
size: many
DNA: TGTGCCAATAGCCAGACTAGCGGCGGCACAGATACGCAGTATTTT
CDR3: CANSQTSGGTDTQYF

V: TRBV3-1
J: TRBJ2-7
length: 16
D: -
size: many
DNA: TGTGCCAGCAGCCAAGATTTTAGGGAGTTTGGGTACGAGCAGTACTTC
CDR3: CASSQDFREFGYEQYF

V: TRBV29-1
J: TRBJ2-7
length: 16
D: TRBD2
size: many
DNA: TGCAGCGCCTCGGCGCGATCCGGGACTAGCAGCTACGAGCAGTACTTC
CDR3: CSASARSGTSSYEQYF

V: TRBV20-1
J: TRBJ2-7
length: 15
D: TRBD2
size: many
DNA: TGCAGTGCACGTGATTTGGGACTAGCGGGAATCGAGCAGTACTTC
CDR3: CSARDLGLAGIEQYF

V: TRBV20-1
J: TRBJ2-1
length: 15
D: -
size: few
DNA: TGCAGTGCTAGAGAGTCGGGTAGCGGTTACAATGAGCAGTTCTTC
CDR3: CSARESGSGYNEQFF

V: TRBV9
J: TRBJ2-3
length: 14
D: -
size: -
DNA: TGTGCCAGCAGCTCGAAGCGACCCTCGGATACGCAGTATTTT
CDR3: CASSSKRPSDTQYF

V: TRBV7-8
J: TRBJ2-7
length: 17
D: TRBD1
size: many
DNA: TGTGCCAGCAGCTTGGCTGCGGGGACAGGGCGAAGATACGAGCAGTACTTC
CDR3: CASSLAAGTGRRYEQYF

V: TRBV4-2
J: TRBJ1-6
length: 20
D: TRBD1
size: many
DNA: TGTGCCAGCAGCCGAACCGGGACAGGGGGCCATGAGGTGGGGAATTCACCCCTCCACTTT
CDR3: CASSRTGTGGHEVGNSPLHF

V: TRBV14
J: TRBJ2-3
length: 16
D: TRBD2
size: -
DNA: TGTGCCAGCAGCACCCGCCCGGGAGGGGCGGGAGATACGCAGTATTTT
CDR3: CASSTRPGGAGDTQYF

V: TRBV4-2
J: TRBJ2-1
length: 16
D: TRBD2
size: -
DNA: TGTGCCAGCAGCCCCCGGGAGCGGGGGATGGACAATGAGCAGTTCTTC
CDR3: CASSPRERGMDNEQFF

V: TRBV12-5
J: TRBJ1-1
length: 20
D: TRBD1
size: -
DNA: TGTGCTAGTGGTCTAACCCTTGAGGGCCGGGACAGGGTAATGGGCACTGAAGCTTTCTTT
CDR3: CASGLTLEGRDRVMGTEAFF

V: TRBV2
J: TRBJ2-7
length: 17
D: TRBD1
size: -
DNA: TGTGCCAGCATACCCGAGGACCTAAAGGGGGCTCGGTACGAGCAGTACTTC
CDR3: CASIPEDLKGARYEQYF

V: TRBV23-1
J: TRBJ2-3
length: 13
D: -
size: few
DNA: TGCGCCAGCAGTCAGTCCAGCACAGATACGCAGTATTTT
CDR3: CASSQSSTDTQYF

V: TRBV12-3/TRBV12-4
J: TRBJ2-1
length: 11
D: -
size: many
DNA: TGTGCCAGCGAGTGGGGGCACGAGCAGTTCTTC
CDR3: CASEWGHEQFF

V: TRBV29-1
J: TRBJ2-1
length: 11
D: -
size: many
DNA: TGCAGCGCGAACCGAAACAATGAGCAGTTCTTC
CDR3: CSANRNNEQFF

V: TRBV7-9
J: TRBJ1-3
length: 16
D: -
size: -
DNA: TGTGCCAGCAGCTTCCACCGGGACCCGGGGGGAAACACCATATATTTT
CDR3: CASSFHRDPGGNTIYF

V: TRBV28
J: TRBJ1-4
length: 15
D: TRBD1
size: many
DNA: TGTGCCAGCAGAGATCCGGGACAGCTTAATGAAAAACTGTTTTTT
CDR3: CASRDPGQLNEKLFF

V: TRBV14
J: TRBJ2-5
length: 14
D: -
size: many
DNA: TGTGCCAGCAGCAAAAGACACTTCCAAGAGACCCAGTACTTC
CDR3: CASSKRHFQETQYF

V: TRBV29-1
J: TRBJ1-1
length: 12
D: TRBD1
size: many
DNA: TGCAGCGTTGCACAGGGGAAAACCGAAGCTTTCTTT
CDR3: CSVAQGKTEAFF

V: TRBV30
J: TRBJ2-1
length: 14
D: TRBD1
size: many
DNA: TGTGCCTGGAGTAACGGACAGGGGGACAATGAGCAGTTCTTC
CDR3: CAWSNGQGDNEQFF

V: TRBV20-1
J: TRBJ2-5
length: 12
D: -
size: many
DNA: TGCAGTGCTAGTATCAGGCAAGAGACCCAGTACTTC
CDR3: CSASIRQETQYF

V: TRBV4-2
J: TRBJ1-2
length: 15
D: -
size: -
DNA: TGTGCCAGCAGCCAAGATTTCTCGGCAGACTATGGCTACACCTTC
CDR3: CASSQDFSADYGYTF

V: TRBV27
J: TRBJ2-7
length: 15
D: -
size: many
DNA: TGTGCCAGCAGTTCAATTACGGGACACTTCTACGAGCAGTACTTC
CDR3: CASSSITGHFYEQYF

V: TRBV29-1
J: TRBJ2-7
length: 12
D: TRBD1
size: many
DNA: TGCAGCGTTTCAGGACAGGGGATCGAGCAGTACTTC
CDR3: CSVSGQGIEQYF

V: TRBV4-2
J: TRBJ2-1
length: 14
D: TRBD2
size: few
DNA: TGTGCCAGCAGCCAAGCGTTGACCCCTAGCGGAACCGTATTC
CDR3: CASSQALTPSGTVF

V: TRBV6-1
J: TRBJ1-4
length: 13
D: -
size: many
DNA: TGTGCCAGCAGTCCGGGGGGTAATGAAAAACTGTTTTTT
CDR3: CASSPGGNEKLFF

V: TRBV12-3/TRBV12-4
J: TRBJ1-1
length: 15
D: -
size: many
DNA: TGTGCCAGCAGTTTAAGGCAGGCCTCGAACACTGAAGCTTTCTTT
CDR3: CASSLRQASNTEAFF

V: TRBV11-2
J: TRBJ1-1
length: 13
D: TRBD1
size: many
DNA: TGTGCCAGCAGCCTAGACAGGGGGCCTGAAGCTTTCTTT
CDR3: CASSLDRGPEAFF

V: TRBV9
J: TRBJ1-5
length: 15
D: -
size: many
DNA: TGTGCCAGCAGCGTAGAGGCAGGGCTCAATCAGCCCCAGCATTTT
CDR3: CASSVEAGLNQPQHF

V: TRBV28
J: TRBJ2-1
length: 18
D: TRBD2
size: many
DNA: TGTGCCAGCAGTAAACTAGCGGGAGGGCGAGTTCAAGGGTATGAGCAGTTCTTC
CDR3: CASSKLAGGRVQGYEQFF

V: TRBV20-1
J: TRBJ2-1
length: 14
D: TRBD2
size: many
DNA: TGCAGTGTCCCGAGCGCTAGCGGCTACAATGAGCAGTTCTTC
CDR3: CSVPSASGYNEQFF

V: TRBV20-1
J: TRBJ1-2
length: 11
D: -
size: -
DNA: TGCAGTGCTACGGACGGCTATGGCTACACCTTC
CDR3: CSATDGYGYTF

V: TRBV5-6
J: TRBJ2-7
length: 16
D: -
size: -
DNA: TGTGCCAGCAGCTTCGGGGTCAGAAAGGCGGGCTCCGAGCAGTACTTC
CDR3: CASSFGVRKAGSEQYF

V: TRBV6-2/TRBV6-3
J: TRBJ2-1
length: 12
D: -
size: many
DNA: TGTGCCAGCAGCGGGAGTATCAATGAGCAGTTCTTC
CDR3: CASSGSINEQFF

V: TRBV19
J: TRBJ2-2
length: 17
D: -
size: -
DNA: TGTGCCAGTAAATTGCATCGAGGGACCGGTAGCACCGGGGAGCTGTTTTTT
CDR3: CASKLHRGTGSTGELFF

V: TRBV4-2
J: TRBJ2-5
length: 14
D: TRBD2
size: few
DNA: TGTGCCAGCAGCCAGACTAGCGGGAGACAGACCCAGTACTTC
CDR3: CASSQTSGRQTQYF

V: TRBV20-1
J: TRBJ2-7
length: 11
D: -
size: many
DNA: TGCAGTGCTAGCCCAGCGGCCGAGCAGTACTTC
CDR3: CSASPAAEQYF

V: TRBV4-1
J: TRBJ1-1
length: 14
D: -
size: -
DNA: TGCGCCAGCAGCCAAGGACGGATGAACACTGAAGCTTTCTTT
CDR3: CASSQGRMNTEAFF

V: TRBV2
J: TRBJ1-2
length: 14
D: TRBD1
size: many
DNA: TGTGCCAGCAGGGGAGACAGGGCGAACTATGGCTACACCTTC
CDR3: CASRGDRANYGYTF

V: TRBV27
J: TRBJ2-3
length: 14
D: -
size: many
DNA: TGTGCCAGCAGTTTAGTCGTCGGCACAGATACGCAGTATTTT
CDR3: CASSLVVGTDTQYF

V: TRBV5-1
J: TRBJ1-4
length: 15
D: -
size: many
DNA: TGCGCCAGCAGCTCTAATGGGGGGACTAATGAAAAACTGTTTTTT
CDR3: CASSSNGGTNEKLFF

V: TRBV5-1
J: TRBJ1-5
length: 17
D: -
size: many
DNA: TGCGCCAGCAGCTTGGACCCTCTGACAGGTAGCAATCAGCCCCAGCATTTT
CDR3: CASSLDPLTGSNQPQHF

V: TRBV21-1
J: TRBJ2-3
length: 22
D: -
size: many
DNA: TGTGCCAGCAGGTACTGCGGAGGGAACCCCGGACTGTGGATGGGATCGGCAGATACGCAGTATTTT
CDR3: CASRYCGGNPGLWMGSADTQYF

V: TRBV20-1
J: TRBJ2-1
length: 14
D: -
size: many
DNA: TGCAGTGCTAGAGGGGAGAGCTCCTACAATGAGCAGTTCTTC
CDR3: CSARGESSYNEQFF

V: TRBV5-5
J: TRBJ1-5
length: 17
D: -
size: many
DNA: TGTGCCAGCAGCTCCACTCTGGGGAAGCCGACCAATCAGCCCCAGCATTTT
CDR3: CASSSTLGKPTNQPQHF